This is a list of T cell receptor beta chains from one sample in a study of OX40 agonist ivuxolimab in advanced cancers. Produced via immunoSEQ multiplex PCR; TCRdb's table is partial and in-frame only. This table has about 44,000 clones, 91% appearing once. The sample was CD4+ or CD8+ T cells sorted from blood, taken in a trial of the OX40 agonist ivuxolimab. The receptors were gathered from an adult with an advanced solid tumor such as melanoma, head and neck, liver or kidney cancer. Each CDR3 is given with its conserved first and last residue. A D gene is named only where the DNA matches it firmly. Clone size appears in some rows only: once, few, many, or a class for an expanded clone.

clone_size	v_call	d_call	j_call	cdr3_nt	cdr3_aa
.	TRBV4-1	.	TRBJ2-7	TGCGCCAGCAGCCAAGAGGAAAACGGGGACGGCGAGCAGTACTTC	CASSQEENGDGEQYF
.	TRBV7-9	TRBD2	TRBJ2-2	TGTGCCAGCAGCTTAGACCGAACTAGCGGGAGGACCGGGGAGCTGTTTTTT	CASSLDRTSGRTGELFF
.	TRBV4-1	.	TRBJ2-1	TGCGCCAGCAGCCTCCAAGTAGACCCGACCAATGAGCAGTTCTTC	CASSLQVDPTNEQFF
.	TRBV11-2	TRBD2	TRBJ2-3	TGTGCCAGCAGCTCCGGGACTAGCGGGATGGTAGATACGCAGTATTTT	CASSSGTSGMVDTQYF
.	TRBV7-9	.	TRBJ2-1	TGTGCCAGCAGCCCTGGGACGTTATCCGGCTACAATGAGCAGTTCTTC	CASSPGTLSGYNEQFF
few	TRBV10-3	.	TRBJ2-2	TGTGCCATCAGTGAGACATCAACGGGAGTCTCCGGGGAGCTGTTTTTT	CAISETSTGVSGELFF
.	TRBV9	TRBD2	TRBJ2-1	TGTGCCAGCAGCGTAGCGGGTAGCGGGGCATACAATGAGCAGTTCTTC	CASSVAGSGAYNEQFF
.	TRBV6-1	TRBD1	TRBJ1-5	TGTGCCAGCAGTGATGGGACAGGCAATCAGCCCCAGCATTTT	CASSDGTGNQPQHF
once	TRBV5-6	.	TRBJ1-2	TGTGCCAGCAGCTTGGTGCGAGGGAACTATGGCTACACCTTC	CASSLVRGNYGYTF
.	TRBV9	.	TRBJ1-2	TGTGCCACCCAACCGGCGATTTTCCATGGCTACACCTTC	CATQPAIFHGYTF
.	TRBV11-2	TRBD1	TRBJ1-1	TGTGCCAGCAGCTTAGGTCCCGGGACAGGGGCGAACACTGAAGCTTTCTTT	CASSLGPGTGANTEAFF
.	TRBV11-2	.	TRBJ2-1	TGTGCCAGCAGCTTCTCACTGGCAAAAACCTACAATGAGCAGTTCTTC	CASSFSLAKTYNEQFF
.	TRBV9	TRBD1	TRBJ2-5	TGTGCCAGCAGTGGAACAGGGGAGTACGAGACCCAGTACTTC	CASSGTGEYETQYF
.	TRBV14	TRBD2	TRBJ2-3	TGTGCCAGCAGCCTCCTAGCGGGCAACACAGATACGCAGTATTTT	CASSLLAGNTDTQYF
.	TRBV5-1	TRBD2	TRBJ2-7	TGCGCCAGCAGCTTGGGGAGCGGGAGGGCTATCTACGAGCAGTACTTC	CASSLGSGRAIYEQYF
.	TRBV28	.	TRBJ1-2	TGTGCCAGCAGTTTACCGGACAGTATATTTGGCTACACCTTC	CASSLPDSIFGYTF
.	TRBV25-1	TRBD1	TRBJ2-7	TGTGCCAGCAGTCCGGGACAGGTTAGCGAGCAGTACTTC	CASSPGQVSEQYF
.	TRBV7-9	.	TRBJ1-3	TGTGCCAGCAGCTTAGATGTGGCAAGACCTGGAAACACCATATATTTT	CASSLDVARPGNTIYF
.	TRBV27	TRBD1	TRBJ2-7	TGTGCCAGCAGTTTCAGACAGGGATCCTACGAGCAGTACTTC	CASSFRQGSYEQYF
once	TRBV5-4	TRBD2	TRBJ2-1	TGTGCCAGCAGCCCTATTGTAGCGGGAGTTGAGCAGTTCTTC	CASSPIVAGVEQFF
.	TRBV27	.	TRBJ1-2	TGTGCCAGCAGTTTTGGACGGGGAAGTAGGTATGGCTACACCTTC	CASSFGRGSRYGYTF
.	TRBV15	.	TRBJ1-4	TGTGCCACCAGCAGAGACCGTATTGCAACTAATGAAAAACTGTTTTTT	CATSRDRIATNEKLFF
.	TRBV28	.	TRBJ2-7	TGTGCCACTCAGACCTCTGGACAGAGAAACGAGCAGTACTTC	CATQTSGQRNEQYF
.	TRBV28	.	TRBJ1-4	TGTGCCAGCAGTCCCAGGGAAAAACTGTTTTTT	CASSPREKLFF
once	TRBV5-4	.	TRBJ2-7	TGTGCCAGCAGCTTGGTAGGCACCTCCTACGAGCAGTACTTC	CASSLVGTSYEQYF
.	TRBV9	TRBD2	TRBJ2-2	TGTGCCAGCAGCGTCAATGTTGGGGAGCGGGAGCAAATTGGGGAGCTGTTTTTT	CASSVNVGEREQIGELFF
.	TRBV21-1	.	TRBJ2-3	TGTGCCAGCAGCAAACGACAGGAAACAGATACGCAGTATTTT	CASSKRQETDTQYF
.	TRBV5-4	.	TRBJ2-3	TGTGCCAGCAGCCAGGGGCCTAGCACAGATACGCAGTATTTT	CASSQGPSTDTQYF
.	TRBV29-1	TRBD1	TRBJ2-7	TGCAGCGCTCTTACCCCGGACAGGGTGGGGTACGAGCAGTACTTC	CSALTPDRVGYEQYF
.	TRBV7-9	TRBD1	TRBJ2-3	TGTGCCAGCAGCTTTGTACAGGGGGGCACAGATACGCAGTATTTT	CASSFVQGGTDTQYF
.	TRBV10-2	.	TRBJ2-3	TGCGCCAGCAGTGATACCGACGGCAGCACAGATACGCAGTATTTT	CASSDTDGSTDTQYF
.	TRBV19	TRBD1	TRBJ1-1	TGTGCCAGTAGGACAGGGGCATCTGAAGCTTTCTTT	CASRTGASEAFF
.	TRBV6-5	TRBD2	TRBJ2-2	TGTGCCAGCAGTTACAGTGTTCGGCGGGGGGTCGGGGAGCTGTTTTTT	CASSYSVRRGVGELFF
.	TRBV7-2	TRBD1	TRBJ2-7	TGTGCCAGCAGCTTAGTTCGGACAGGGGAATCCTACGAGCAGTACTTC	CASSLVRTGESYEQYF
.	TRBV6-1	TRBD2	TRBJ2-7	TGTGCCAGCAGTGGTGTAGTAGCGGGAGATGAGCAGTACTTC	CASSGVVAGDEQYF
once	TRBV14	TRBD1	TRBJ2-5	TGTGCCAGCAGCCCGGACAGGGCGAATCAAGAGACCCAGTACTTC	CASSPDRANQETQYF
.	TRBV5-5	TRBD1	TRBJ1-5	TGTGCCAGCAGCTACGGACAGGGGGGACAGCCCCAGCATTTT	CASSYGQGGQPQHF
.	TRBV28	TRBD1	TRBJ1-1	TGTGCCAGCAGTCCGGACAGGGGCGGCACTGAAGCTTTCTTT	CASSPDRGGTEAFF
.	TRBV19	TRBD2	TRBJ2-7	TGTGCCAGTAGTGGCACCGGGACTAGCGAGCAGTACTTC	CASSGTGTSEQYF
.	TRBV7-9	.	TRBJ2-1	TGTGCCAGCAGCTTAGGAGGGGAGCAGTTCTTC	CASSLGGEQFF
once	TRBV10-2	.	TRBJ2-1	TGCGCCAGCAGTGAGTCGGACTTGAGCTCCTACAATGAGCAGTTCTTC	CASSESDLSSYNEQFF
.	TRBV5-1	.	TRBJ2-7	TGCGCCAGCAGCTTGGCCGATGACGGCTCCTACGAGCAGTACTTC	CASSLADDGSYEQYF
.	TRBV9	TRBD2	TRBJ2-3	TGTGCCAGCAGCGCCTCACTAGCGGGGGACACAGATACGCAGTATTTT	CASSASLAGDTDTQYF
.	TRBV5-1	.	TRBJ1-1	TGCGCCAGCAGCGAGACAGCTGCTGGCACTGAAGCTTTCTTT	CASSETAAGTEAFF
few	TRBV19	.	TRBJ2-7	TGTGCCAGTAGTCTAACGGCAGGGCTCGAGCAGTACTTC	CASSLTAGLEQYF
.	TRBV19	.	TRBJ2-7	TGTGCCAGTAGGAGTGGGGCAGGGCGATCCTACGAGCAGTACTTC	CASRSGAGRSYEQYF
.	TRBV2	TRBD2	TRBJ2-3	TGTGCCAGCAGTGTACGGGGGGACTCCACAGATACGCAGTATTTT	CASSVRGDSTDTQYF
.	TRBV15	TRBD1	TRBJ2-7	TGTGCCACCAGCAGGGACAGGACAACCTCCTACGAGCAGTACTTC	CATSRDRTTSYEQYF
.	TRBV6-5	.	TRBJ2-7	TGTGCCAGCAGTTACTCCGTCCAGGAAATTCCCTACGAGCAGTACTTC	CASSYSVQEIPYEQYF
.	TRBV19	.	TRBJ2-7	TGTGCCAGTAGTATAGCGGGACAATCCTACGAGCAGTACTTC	CASSIAGQSYEQYF
.	TRBV7-9	.	TRBJ2-7	TGTGCCAGCAGCTTAGGAGGGAACTCCTACGAGCAGTACTTC	CASSLGGNSYEQYF
.	TRBV7-9	.	TRBJ2-1	TGTGCCAGCAGCACGCTAGCGCCCAATGAGCAGTTCTTC	CASSTLAPNEQFF
.	TRBV6-5	.	TRBJ2-1	TGTGCCAGCAGTTACCGGGAGCTGGATGAGCAGTTCTTC	CASSYRELDEQFF
.	TRBV20-1	.	TRBJ2-7	TGCAGTGTAGGCTACGAGCAGTACTTC	CSVGYEQYF
.	TRBV30	TRBD1	TRBJ2-7	TGTGCCTGGAGTCGCGACAGGGGCGATTCCTACGAGCAGTACTTC	CAWSRDRGDSYEQYF